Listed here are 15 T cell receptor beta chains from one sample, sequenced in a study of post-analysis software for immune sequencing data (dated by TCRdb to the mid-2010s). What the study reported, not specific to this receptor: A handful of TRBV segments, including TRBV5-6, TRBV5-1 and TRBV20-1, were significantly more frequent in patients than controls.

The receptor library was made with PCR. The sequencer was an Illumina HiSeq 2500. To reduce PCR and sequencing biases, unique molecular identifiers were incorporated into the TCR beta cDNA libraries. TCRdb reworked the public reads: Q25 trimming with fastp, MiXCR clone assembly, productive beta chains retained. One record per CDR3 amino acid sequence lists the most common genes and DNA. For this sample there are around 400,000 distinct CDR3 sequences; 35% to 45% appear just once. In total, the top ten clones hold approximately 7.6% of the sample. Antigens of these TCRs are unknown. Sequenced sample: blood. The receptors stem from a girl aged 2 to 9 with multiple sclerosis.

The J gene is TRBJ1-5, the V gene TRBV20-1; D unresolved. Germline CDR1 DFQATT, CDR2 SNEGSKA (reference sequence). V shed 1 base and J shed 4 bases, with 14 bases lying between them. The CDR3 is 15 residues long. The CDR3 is CSARVGLAENQPQHF. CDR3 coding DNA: TGCAGTGCTAGAGTAGGGTTGGCAGAGAATCAGCCCCAGCATTTT.

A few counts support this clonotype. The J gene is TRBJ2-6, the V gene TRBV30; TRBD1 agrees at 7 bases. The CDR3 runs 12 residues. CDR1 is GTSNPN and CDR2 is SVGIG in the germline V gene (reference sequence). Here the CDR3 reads CATGAGANVLTF. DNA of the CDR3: TGTGCTACAGGGGCCGGGGCCAACGTCCTGACTTTC.

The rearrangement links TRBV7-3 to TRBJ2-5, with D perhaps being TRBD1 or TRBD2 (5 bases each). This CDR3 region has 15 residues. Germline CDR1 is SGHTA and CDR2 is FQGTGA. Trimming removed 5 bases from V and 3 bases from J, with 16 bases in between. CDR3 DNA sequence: TGTGCCAGCAGCCCGGGACGGACGAGAGAAGAGACCCAGTACTTC. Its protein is CASSPGRTREETQYF.

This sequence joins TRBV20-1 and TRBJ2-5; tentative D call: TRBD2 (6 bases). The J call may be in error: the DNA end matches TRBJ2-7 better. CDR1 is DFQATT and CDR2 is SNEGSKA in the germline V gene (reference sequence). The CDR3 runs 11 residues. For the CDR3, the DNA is TGCAGTGCCGCTCGCGGGGACGAGCAGTACTTC. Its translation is CSAARGDEQYF.

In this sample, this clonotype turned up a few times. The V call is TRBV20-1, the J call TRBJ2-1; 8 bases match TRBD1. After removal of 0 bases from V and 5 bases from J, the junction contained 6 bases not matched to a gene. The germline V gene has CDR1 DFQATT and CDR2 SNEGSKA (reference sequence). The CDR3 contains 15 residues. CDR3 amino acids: CSARDLQGAHNEQFF. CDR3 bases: TGCAGTGCTAGAGATCTGCAGGGGGCCCACAATGAGCAGTTCTTC.

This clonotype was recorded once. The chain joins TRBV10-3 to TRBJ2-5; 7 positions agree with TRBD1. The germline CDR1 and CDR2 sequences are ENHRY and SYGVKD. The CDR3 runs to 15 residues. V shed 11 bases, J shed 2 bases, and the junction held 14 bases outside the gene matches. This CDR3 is CASKSGTDLQETQYF. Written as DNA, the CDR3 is TGTGCCTCCAAATCCGGGACAGATTTACAAGAGACCCAGTACTTC.

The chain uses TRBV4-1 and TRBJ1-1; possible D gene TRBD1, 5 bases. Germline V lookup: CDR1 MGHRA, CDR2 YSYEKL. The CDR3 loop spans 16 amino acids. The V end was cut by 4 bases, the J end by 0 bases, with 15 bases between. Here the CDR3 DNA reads TGCGCCAGCAGCCTCTCCCCCGAGGGGCTGAACACTGAAGCTTTCTTT. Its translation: CASSLSPEGLNTEAFF.

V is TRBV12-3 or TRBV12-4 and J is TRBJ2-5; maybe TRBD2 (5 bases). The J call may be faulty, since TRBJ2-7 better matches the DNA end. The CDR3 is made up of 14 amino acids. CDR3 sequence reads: CASSLMEDGGEQYF. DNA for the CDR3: TGTGCCAGCAGTTTGATGGAGGATGGAGGCGAGCAGTACTTC.

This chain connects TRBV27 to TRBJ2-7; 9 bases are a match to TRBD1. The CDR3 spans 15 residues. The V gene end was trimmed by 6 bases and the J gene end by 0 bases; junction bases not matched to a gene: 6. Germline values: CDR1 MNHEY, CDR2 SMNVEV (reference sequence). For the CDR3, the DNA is TGTGCCAGCAGCAGGGACAGGGCGAGCTCCTACGAGCAGTACTTC. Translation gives CASSRDRASSYEQYF.

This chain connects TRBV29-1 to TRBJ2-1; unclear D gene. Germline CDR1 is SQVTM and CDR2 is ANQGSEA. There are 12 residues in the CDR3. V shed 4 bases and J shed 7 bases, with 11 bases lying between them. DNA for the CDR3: TGCAGCGTTGGGAGATCTGGAAATGAGCAGTTCTTC. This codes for CSVGRSGNEQFF.

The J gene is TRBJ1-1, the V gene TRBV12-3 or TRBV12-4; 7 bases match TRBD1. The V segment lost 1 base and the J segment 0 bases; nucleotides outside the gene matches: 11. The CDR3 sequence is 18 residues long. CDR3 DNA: TGTGCCAGCAGTTTAGAAGGACAGGATATCCCAATGAACACTGAAGCTTTCTTT. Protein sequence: CASSLEGQDIPMNTEAFF.

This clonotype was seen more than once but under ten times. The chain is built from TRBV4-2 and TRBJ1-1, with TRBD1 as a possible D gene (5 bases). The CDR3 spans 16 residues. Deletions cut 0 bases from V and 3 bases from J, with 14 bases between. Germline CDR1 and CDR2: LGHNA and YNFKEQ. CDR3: CASSQDPGSGDTEAFF. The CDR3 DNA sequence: TGTGCCAGCAGCCAAGACCCCGGCTCGGGGGACACTGAAGCTTTCTTT.

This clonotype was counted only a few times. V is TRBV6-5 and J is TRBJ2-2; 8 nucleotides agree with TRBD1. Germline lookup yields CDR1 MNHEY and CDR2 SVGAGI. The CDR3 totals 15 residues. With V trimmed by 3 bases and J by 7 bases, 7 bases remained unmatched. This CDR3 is CASSYRTGNGGELFF. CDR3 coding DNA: TGTGCCAGCAGTTATAGGACAGGGAACGGCGGGGAGCTGTTTTTT.

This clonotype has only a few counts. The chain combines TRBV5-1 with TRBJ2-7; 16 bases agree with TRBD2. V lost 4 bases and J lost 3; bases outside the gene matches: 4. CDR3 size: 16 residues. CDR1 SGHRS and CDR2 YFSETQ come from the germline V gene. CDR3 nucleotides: TGCGCCAGCAGCCGGGGACTAGCGGGAGGGCACTACGAGCAGTACTTC. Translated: CASSRGLAGGHYEQYF.

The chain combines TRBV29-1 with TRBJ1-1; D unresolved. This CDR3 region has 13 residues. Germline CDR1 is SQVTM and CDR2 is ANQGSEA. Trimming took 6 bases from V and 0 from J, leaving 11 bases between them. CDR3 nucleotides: TGCAGCGTAGTTCGGCAACTGAACACTGAAGCTTTCTTT. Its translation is CSVVRQLNTEAFF.